Below, 27 T cell receptor beta chains from the same sample are listed, as sequenced in a study of Graves' ophthalmopathy and Graves' hyperthyroidism. The TCR beta CDR3 regions underwent amplification from RNA transcripts. The authors performed first-round RT-PCR with HTBI primers and then a second-round multiplex PCR. MiXCR, applied by TCRdb to the multiplex PCR reads, yields one record per CDR3 protein. The table lists over 650,000 distinct CDR3 sequences, roughly 39% of them singletons. Sequencing was done on a sample of peripheral blood. The receptors originated from an adult man with Graves' ophthalmopathy.

This clonotype was recorded at least ten times. The rearrangement uses TRBV29-1 and TRBJ2-2, with TRBD2 as a possible D gene (5 bases). Deletions cut 4 bases from V and 0 bases from J, with 6 bases between. This CDR3 region has 13 residues. Germline CDR1 SQVTM, CDR2 ANQGSEA. Here the CDR3 DNA reads TGCAGCGTTGTACTAGCGAACACCGGGGAGCTGTTTTTT. Translating gives CSVVLANTGELFF.

This clonotype showed up just a few times. This sequence joins TRBV10-3 and TRBJ1-5; D is undetermined. Germline lookup yields CDR1 ENHRY and CDR2 SYGVKD. V was trimmed by 0 bases and J by 0 bases, leaving 12 bases between them. The CDR3 has 17 residues. CDR3 protein: CAISESAGGGSNQPQHF. The CDR3 coding sequence is TGTGCCATCAGTGAGTCGGCAGGTGGTGGTAGCAATCAGCCCCAGCATTTT.

The chain joins TRBV2 to TRBJ1-1; 7 positions match TRBD1. CDR1 SNHLY and CDR2 FYNNEI come from the germline V gene. The CDR3 is 13 residues long. V lost 2 bases, J lost 7 bases, and 4 bases stayed unmatched. The CDR3, as DNA: TGTGCCAGCAGTGAACAGGGGGTTGGTGAAGCTTTCTTT. Translating gives CASSEQGVGEAFF.

The chain uses TRBV9 and TRBJ2-2, with TRBD2 as a possible D gene (6 bases). This CDR3 is 18 amino acids long. Trimming shortened V by 2 bases and J by 2 bases, and 19 bases separated the two germline ends. Germline loops: CDR1 SGDLS, CDR2 YYNGEE. The CDR3 coding sequence is TGTGCCAGCAGCGTCCCCTTAGTGGGGGGAGGCAACACCGGGGAGCTGTTTTTT. It is translated as CASSVPLVGGGNTGELFF.

V and J are TRBV6-5 and TRBJ1-1; D gene unclear. The ends were cut back, 4 bases at V and 4 bases at J, with 16 bases in the middle. Germline CDR1 reads MNHEY; CDR2 reads SVGAGI. There are 15 residues in the CDR3. The CDR3 DNA is TGTGCCAGCAGTTCGATTGACAAGAGGACCACTGAAGCTTTCTTT. As protein: CASSSIDKRTTEAFF.

The V call is TRBV15, the J call TRBJ2-5, with 9 bases lining up with TRBD2. Germline-derived CDR1 and CDR2 are LNHNV and YYDKDF (reference sequence). CDR3 size: 17 residues. Trimming at V came to 0 bases and at J to 5 bases, leaving 10 bases not matched to a gene. The CDR3: CATSRDHVAGVPETQYF. CDR3 bases: TGTGCCACCAGCAGAGACCATGTAGCGGGGGTTCCGGAGACCCAGTACTTC.

The chain is built from TRBV11-1 and TRBJ2-1; weak D call: TRBD2 (5 bases). Germline CDR1 and CDR2: SGHAT and FQDESV (reference sequence). This CDR3 is 14 amino acids long. V lost 4 bases and J 5 bases, leaving 12 bases between the germline ends. CDR3 coding DNA: TGTGCCAGCAGCTGGTACGGGGAGAACAATGAGCAGTTCTTC. Translated, it gives CASSWYGENNEQFF.

This clonotype was recorded many times. This rearrangement joins TRBV2 to TRBJ1-2, with D perhaps TRBD1 (6 bases). The CDR3 spans 15 residues. Trimming cost V 2 bases and J 2 bases, with 12 bases left between them. Germline V gives CDR1 SNHLY, CDR2 FYNNEI. The CDR3 is CASSERRGGNYGYTF. CDR3 bases: TGTGCCAGCAGTGAACGGAGGGGGGGGAACTATGGCTACACCTTC.

The CDR3 sequence is CASSETGGEGYTF. DNA for the CDR3: TGTGCCAGCAGTGAAACAGGGGGCGAGGGCTACACCTTC. This rearrangement joins TRBV2 to TRBJ1-2; 9 bases agree with TRBD1. The ends lost 2 bases at V and 8 bases at J; junction bases unmatched: 3. The CDR3 contains 13 residues. Looked up from germline, CDR1 is SNHLY and CDR2 is FYNNEI.

This clonotype was counted at least ten times. This chain links TRBV19 with TRBJ1-3; no definite D call. The CDR3 is made up of 15 amino acids. The V and J ends lost 5 bases and 2 bases respectively, with 13 bases between them. Germline CDR1 reads LNHDA; CDR2 reads SQIVND (reference sequence). The DNA of the CDR3 is TGTGCCAGTAGTCTCGGGTCGGTCCCTGGAAACACCATATATTTT. Translation gives CASSLGSVPGNTIYF.

This clonotype was observed a few times. The gene calls are TRBV24-1 and TRBJ2-7; 8 nucleotides line up with TRBD2. The germline CDR1 and CDR2 sequences are KGHDR and SFDVKD. CDR3 length equals 14 residues. After removal of 3 bases from V and 7 bases from J, the junction contained 7 bases not matched to a gene. CDR3 loop: CATSDRAGAEEQYF. CDR3 coding DNA: TGTGCCACCAGTGATAGAGCGGGAGCGGAAGAGCAGTACTTC.

This clonotype was seen ten or more times. The rearrangement uses TRBV29-1 and TRBJ1-1; tentative D call: TRBD1 (5 bases). Trimming took 4 bases from V and 9 from J, leaving 21 bases between them. Germline V gene data show CDR1 as SQVTM and CDR2 as ANQGSEA. The CDR3 spans 14 residues. This CDR3 reads CSVVGADRRLKAFF. The CDR3 coding sequence is TGCAGCGTTGTCGGGGCGGACCGACGACTGAAAGCTTTCTTT.

This clonotype appeared many times. An end of the junction does not agree with germline; a read error may underlie this. The chain couples TRBV18 to TRBJ2-5; the D gene is possibly TRBD2 (6 bases). This CDR3 region has 14 residues. Germline V gives CDR1 KGHSH, CDR2 LQKENI. The CDR3 DNA sequence: TGCGCCAGCAGCCCCGGACTACTACAAGAGACCCAGTACTTC. This gives the protein CASSPGLLQETQYF. The full variable domain, completed using reference TRBV18 and TRBJ2-5, is NAGVMQNPRHLVRRRGQEARLRCSPMKGHSHVYWYRQLPEEGLKFMVYLQKENIIDESGMPKERFSAEFPKEGPSILRIQQVVRGDSAAYFCASSPGLLQETQYFGPGTRLLVL.

This clonotype was picked up one time. V usage is TRBV10-3 and J usage is TRBJ2-5, with 8 bases matching TRBD2. The CDR3 runs to 17 residues. CDR1 is ENHRY and CDR2 is SYGVKD in the germline V gene. The junction had 16 bases not matched to a gene; V was cut back by 2 bases and J by 8 bases. The CDR3 DNA is TGTGCCATCAGTGAGGTTGGAGGCAGGGGACTAGAGGAAACCCAGTACTTC. Translating it yields CAISEVGGRGLEETQYF.

Concerning this clonotype itself: Possible read error: a much larger clone is one base away. This chain links TRBV4-1 with TRBJ1-6, with TRBD1 identical over 8 bases. There are 15 residues in the CDR3. CDR1 and CDR2 (germline): MGHRA, YSYEKL. CDR3 nucleotide sequence: TGCGCCAGCAGCCAAGCCTGGACAGGGAATTCACCCCCCCACTTT. It codes for CASSQAWTGNSPPHF.

This clonotype was detected ten times or more. The chain employs TRBV9 and TRBJ2-7, with D perhaps given as TRBD1 or TRBD2 (5 bases each). Per the germline V gene, CDR1 is SGDLS and CDR2 is YYNGEE. Trimming left V 4 bases short and J 3 bases short, with 14 bases between. The CDR3 contains 14 residues. CDR3 loop: CASSPSGQFYEQYF. CDR3 nucleotide sequence: TGTGCCAGCAGCCCCTCGGGGCAGTTCTACGAGCAGTACTTC.

This clonotype was seen many times. The V and J genes are TRBV10-3 and TRBJ1-6; TRBD1 agrees at 7 bases. CDR1 and CDR2 (germline): ENHRY, SYGVKD. The J segment lost 12 bases and the V segment lost 10 bases, leaving 15 bases of the junction unmatched. The CDR3 is made up of 14 amino acids. CDR3 DNA sequence: TGTGCCAGCCTAACGGGACAGCCTAATGAACCCCTCCACTTT. Amino acids: CASLTGQPNEPLHF.

This chain uses TRBV10-3 with TRBJ1-2; 7 positions agree with TRBD1. The CDR3 contains 12 residues. The V gene end was trimmed by 8 bases and the J gene end by 8 bases; junction bases not matched to a gene: 8. Germline CDR1 reads ENHRY; CDR2 reads SYGVKD. CDR3 coding DNA: TGTGCCATCGGCCGACAGGGTGAGGGCTACACCTTC. Residues: CAIGRQGEGYTF.

This chain connects TRBV15 to TRBJ2-5; TRBD1 is a possible D gene (6 bases). CDR1 and CDR2 from the germline V gene are LNHNV and YYDKDF (reference sequence). The CDR3 totals 15 residues. The V and J ends lost 1 base and 5 bases respectively, with 14 bases between them. Written as DNA, the CDR3 is TGTGCCACCAGCAGAGTCGGCAGGGGCATGGAGACCCAGTACTTC. This encodes CATSRVGRGMETQYF. The full variable domain, rest sourced from reference TRBV15 and TRBJ2-5, is DAMVIQNPRYQVTQFGKPVTLSCSQTLNHNVMYWYQQKSSQAPKLLFHYYDKDFNNEADTPDNFQSRRPNTSFCFLDIRSPGLGDTAMYLCATSRVGRGMETQYFGPGTRLLVL.

In its sample, this clonotype was seen many times. The V gene is TRBV12-3 or TRBV12-4, the J gene TRBJ1-2; TRBD1 might be the D (6 bases). The CDR3 length is 13 residues. Trimming left V 0 bases short and J 6 bases short, with 8 bases between. The CDR3 sequence is CASSLAGHHGYTF. In DNA form, the CDR3 reads TGTGCCAGCAGTTTAGCGGGACATCATGGCTACACCTTC.

This clonotype was recorded at least ten times. This chain joins TRBV15 and TRBJ1-4; 11 bases line up with TRBD1. The germline CDR1 and CDR2 sequences are LNHNV and YYDKDF (reference sequence). The junction had 5 bases not matched to a gene; V was cut back by 3 bases and J by 8 bases. This CDR3 contains 15 residues. The CDR3 is CATSSPGTGGEKLFF. CDR3 nucleotides: TGTGCCACCAGCAGCCCCGGGACAGGGGGGGAAAAACTGTTTTTT.

In regard to this clonotype: The junction does not match germline at one end; this may be a read error. The chain recombines TRBV11-3 with TRBJ2-7; unclear D gene. The CDR3 totals 14 residues. From germline, CDR1 is SGHNT and CDR2 YENEEA. The CDR3 nucleotides are TGTGGCAGCAGCTTTATGCTTTCCTCCTACGAGCAGTACTTC. Its protein product is CGSSFMLSSYEQYF.

V usage is TRBV29-1 and J usage is TRBJ1-3; a weak D match, TRBD1 (5 bases). This CDR3 region has 13 residues. Germline loops: CDR1 SQVTM, CDR2 ANQGSEA. Trimming took off 5 bases at V and 4 bases at J, with 12 bases between the two ends. CDR3 sequence reads: CSVRDSLGNTIYF. For the CDR3, the DNA is TGCAGCGTTCGGGACTCACTAGGAAACACCATATATTTT.

Only a few counts were recorded for this clonotype. An end of the junction differs from the germline gene, which may be a read error. This rearrangement joins TRBV10-3 to TRBJ2-6; D not resolved. The CDR3 covers 18 residues. The germline V gene has CDR1 ENHRY and CDR2 SYGVKD. Written as DNA, the CDR3 is TGTGCCAGCAGTTACTATCCGGACGGCCGCTCTGGGGCCAACGTCCTGACTTTC. It specifies CASSYYPDGRSGANVLTF.

This rearrangement joins TRBV9 to TRBJ2-3, with D perhaps TRBD1 (5 bases). The V and J ends lost 0 bases and 1 base respectively, with 9 bases between them. The CDR3 contains 15 residues. The germline V gene encodes CDR1 SGDLS and CDR2 YYNGEE. This CDR3 reads CASSVGLGGTDTQYF. In DNA, the CDR3 is TGTGCCAGCAGCGTAGGTTTAGGGGGCACAGATACGCAGTATTTT.

This clonotype was counted at least ten times. The chain carries TRBV7-8 and TRBJ1-2; tentative D call: TRBD1 (6 bases). Looked up from germline, CDR1 is SGHVS and CDR2 is FQNEAQ. The CDR3 loop spans 14 amino acids. Trimming took off 5 bases at V and 4 bases at J, with 14 bases between the two ends. For the CDR3, the DNA is TGTGCCAGCAGCCGTGCGGGGGCTCTCTATGGCTACACCTTC. This encodes CASSRAGALYGYTF.

The gene calls are TRBV2 and TRBJ2-2; 10 bases are shared with TRBD1. Germline values: CDR1 SNHLY, CDR2 FYNNEI. With 6 bases clipped from V and 8 bases from J, the junction kept 9 bases outside the gene matches. This CDR3 has 15 residues. In DNA form, the CDR3 reads TGTGCCAGCAGGCTGACAGGGGGCGCGTCTGGGGAGCTGTTTTTT. Residues: CASRLTGGASGELFF.